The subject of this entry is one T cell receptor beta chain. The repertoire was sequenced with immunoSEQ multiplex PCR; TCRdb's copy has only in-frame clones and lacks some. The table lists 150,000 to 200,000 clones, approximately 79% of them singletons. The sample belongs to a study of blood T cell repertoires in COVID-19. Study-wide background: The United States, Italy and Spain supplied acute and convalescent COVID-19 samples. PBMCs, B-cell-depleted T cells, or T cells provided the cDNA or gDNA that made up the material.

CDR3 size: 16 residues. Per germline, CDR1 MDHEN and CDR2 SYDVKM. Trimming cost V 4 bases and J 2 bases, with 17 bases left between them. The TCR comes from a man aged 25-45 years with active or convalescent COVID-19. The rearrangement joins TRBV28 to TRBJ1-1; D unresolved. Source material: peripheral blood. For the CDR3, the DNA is TGTGCCAGCAGTTACCTCGGTTTGCAGGCCAACACTGAAGCTTTCTTT. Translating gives CASSYLGLQANTEAFF.